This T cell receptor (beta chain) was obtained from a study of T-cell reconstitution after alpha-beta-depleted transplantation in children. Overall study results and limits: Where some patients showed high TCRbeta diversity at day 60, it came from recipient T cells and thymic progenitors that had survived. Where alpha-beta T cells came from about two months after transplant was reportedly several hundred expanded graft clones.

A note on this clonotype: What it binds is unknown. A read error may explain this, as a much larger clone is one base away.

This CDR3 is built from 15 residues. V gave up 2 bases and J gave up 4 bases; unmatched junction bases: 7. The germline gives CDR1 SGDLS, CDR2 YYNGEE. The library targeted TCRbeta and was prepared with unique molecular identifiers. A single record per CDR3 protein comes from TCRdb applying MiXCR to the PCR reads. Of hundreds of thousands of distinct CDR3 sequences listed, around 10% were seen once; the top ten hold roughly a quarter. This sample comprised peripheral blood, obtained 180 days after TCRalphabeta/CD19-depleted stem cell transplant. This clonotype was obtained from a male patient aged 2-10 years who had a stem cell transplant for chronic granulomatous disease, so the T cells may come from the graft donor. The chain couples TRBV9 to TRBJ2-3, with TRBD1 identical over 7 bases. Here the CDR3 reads CASSVRDSTADTQYF. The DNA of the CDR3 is TGTGCCAGCAGCGTGAGGGACAGTACCGCAGATACGCAGTATTTT.